The 14 T cell receptor beta chains given below trace back to one sample, sequenced in a study of identical twins. MiXCR, run by TCRdb on the 5' RACE reads, gives a single entry per CDR3 protein. This table holds about 200,000 distinct CDR3 sequences, around 8.1% found once. In addition, the sample was reused for a study of yellow fever vaccine responses in identical twins.

Sample: memory (CD45RO+) T cells sorted from blood. Receptor source: a woman younger than 35 in good health.

The rearrangement joins TRBV5-4 to TRBJ2-3; the D call may be TRBD1 or TRBD2 (5 bases each). The V end lost 4 bases, the J end lost 11 bases, and 17 bases lay between the germline ends. Germline CDR1 SGHNT, CDR2 YYREEE (reference sequence). CDR3 length equals 13 residues. The CDR3 sequence is CASSPTGTERQYF. In DNA, the CDR3 is TGTGCCAGCAGCCCAACCGGGACCGAAAGGCAGTATTTT.

V and J are TRBV13 and TRBJ1-6, with D tentatively TRBD1 (5 bases). CDR1 is PRHDT and CDR2 is FYEKMQ in the germline V gene (reference sequence). The CDR3 runs to 15 residues. The ends were cut back, 4 bases at V and 7 bases at J, with 14 bases in the middle. The CDR3 protein is CASSSGTFLNSPLHF. CDR3 nucleotide sequence: TGTGCCAGCAGCTCCGGGACCTTCCTCAATTCACCCCTCCACTTT.

This clonotype has a count of ten or more. CDR3 sequence: CASSLSPDQGAFF. The CDR3 region has the DNA TGCGCCAGCAGCTTATCACCGGACCAGGGAGCTTTCTTT. The V gene is TRBV5-1, the J gene TRBJ1-1, with D perhaps TRBD1 (5 bases). Per germline, CDR1 SGHRS and CDR2 YFSETQ. The CDR3 consists of 13 residues. The ends were cut back, 2 bases at V and 10 bases at J, with 15 bases in the middle.

The genes are TRBV20-1 and TRBJ1-6, with 9 bases lining up with TRBD1. The CDR3 spans 15 residues. Per germline, CDR1 DFQATT and CDR2 SNEGSKA (reference sequence). Trimming at V came to 7 bases and at J to 7 bases, leaving 11 bases not matched to a gene. The CDR3 region has the DNA TGCAGTGACAGCGACAGGGGGTTAGAGAATTCACCCCTCCACTTT. Amino acid sequence: CSDSDRGLENSPLHF.

This clonotype was seen many times. The chain employs TRBV10-3 and TRBJ2-7, with TRBD1 identical over 11 bases. V gave up 3 bases and J gave up 4 bases; unmatched junction bases: 8. The germline V gene has CDR1 ENHRY and CDR2 SYGVKD. The CDR3 length is 16 residues. CDR3 sequence: CAISDRDRGALYEQYF. In DNA, the CDR3 is TGTGCCATCAGTGACCGGGACAGGGGGGCCCTTTACGAGCAGTACTTC.

This clonotype was counted ten times or more. V usage is TRBV12-3 or TRBV12-4 and J usage is TRBJ2-7; 8 positions match TRBD2. The trim removed 3 bases at V and 0 bases at J, leaving 10 bases unmatched. This CDR3 region has 17 residues. CDR3 nucleotide sequence: TGTGCCAGCAGTTTTAGAGGAAGCGGGGGCACCTCCTACGAGCAGTACTTC. Translated, it gives CASSFRGSGGTSYEQYF.

This clonotype has a count of ten or more. The chain couples TRBV6-2 or TRBV6-3 to TRBJ2-1, with D perhaps matching TRBD1 (5 bases). The length of the CDR3 is 14 residues. Germline CDR1 and CDR2: MNHEY and SVGEGT. With 4 bases removed from V and 3 bases from J, the gap between germline ends came to 10 bases. CDR3 amino acids: CASSFRQLYNEQFF. Written as DNA, the CDR3 is TGTGCCAGCAGTTTTCGACAGCTCTACAATGAGCAGTTCTTC.

This clonotype has a count of ten or more. J is TRBJ2-1 and V is TRBV28, with 11 nucleotides matching TRBD2. The CDR3 covers 16 residues. J lost 5 bases, V lost 6 bases, and 9 bases had no gene match. Per germline, CDR1 MDHEN and CDR2 SYDVKM. The CDR3 loop is CASSTRGTSGNNEQFF. DNA for the CDR3: TGTGCCAGCAGCACCAGAGGGACTAGCGGAAACAATGAGCAGTTCTTC.

This clonotype was detected only a few times. The chain links TRBV19 to TRBJ2-2, with D perhaps TRBD2 (6 bases). The CDR3 consists of 14 residues. Germline V lookup: CDR1 LNHDA, CDR2 SQIVND (reference sequence). Trimming took off 4 bases at V and 10 bases at J, with 16 bases between the two ends. CDR3 sequence (DNA): TGTGCCAGTAGTAACCTAGCGTCGGTGGAGGAGCTGTTTTTT. Amino acid sequence: CASSNLASVEELFF.

The chain joins TRBV18 to TRBJ2-3; D is perhaps TRBD2 (5 bases). V dropped 3 bases and J dropped 5 bases, with 9 bases sitting between them. Germline loops: CDR1 KGHSH, CDR2 LQKENI. The CDR3 extends over 13 amino acids. This CDR3 is CASSPPAGDTQYF. DNA for the CDR3: TGTGCCAGCTCACCCCCGGCGGGAGATACGCAGTATTTT.

V is TRBV6-2 or TRBV6-3 and J is TRBJ2-3; 9 nucleotides line up with TRBD2. This CDR3 has 10 amino acids. Germline V gene sequence: CDR1 MNHEY, CDR2 SVGEGT. With V trimmed by 8 bases and J by 12 bases, 3 bases remained unmatched. CDR3 nucleotide sequence: TGTGCCAGCGGGCGGGGGGGTCAGTATTTT. Amino acid sequence: CASGRGGQYF.

Many counts were recorded for this clonotype. The chain couples TRBV3-1 to TRBJ1-5; possible D gene TRBD1, 5 bases. V was trimmed by 1 base and J by 7 bases, leaving 11 bases between them. This CDR3 contains 14 residues. Germline lookup yields CDR1 LGHDT and CDR2 YNNKEL (reference sequence). CDR3 residues: CASSQGRGGQPQHF. As DNA, the CDR3 is TGTGCCAGCAGCCAAGGTCGGGGCGGACAGCCCCAGCATTTT. Full variable domain (rest looked up from reference TRBV3-1 and TRBJ1-5): DTAVSQTPKYLVTQMGNDKSIKCEQNLGHDTMYWYKQDSKKFLKIMFSYNNKELIINETVPNRFSPKSPDKAHLNLHINSLELGDSAVYFCASSQGRGGQPQHFGDGTRLSIL.

The chain recombines TRBV20-1 with TRBJ2-5, with a tentative D call TRBD1 (5 bases). Germline CDR1 is DFQATT and CDR2 is SNEGSKA (reference sequence). V was pared by 5 bases and J by 5 bases, with 9 bases between. CDR3 length: 11 residues. CDR3 residues: CSAQGLETQYF. CDR3 nucleotide sequence: TGCAGTGCTCAGGGCCTCGAGACCCAGTACTTC.

This chain links TRBV3-1 with TRBJ2-1, with D possibly matching TRBD1 (6 bases). The CDR3 spans 15 residues. The germline V gene has CDR1 LGHDT and CDR2 YNNKEL (reference sequence). V gave up 11 bases and J gave up 4 bases, with 21 bases separating them. CDR3: CACCHITTGYNEQFF. The CDR3 DNA follows: TGTGCCTGCTGCCATATAACAACAGGGTACAATGAGCAGTTCTTC.